These T cell receptor beta chains were read from a single sample in a study of human T cells and chemical hapten exposure. TCRdb called the RACE reads again in MiXCR, with one record for every CDR3 protein. The sample records approximately 120,000 distinct CDR3 sequences, more than 7% being singletons. This material consisted of whole blood, taken in connection with sensitization to the hapten diphenylcyclopropenone (DPC). The receptors were gathered from a woman in her thirties or forties with alopecia areata. Some clones in this sample may be carry-over from other donors' samples. Each CDR3 is given with its conserved first and last residue. The order of the fields is clone size, V gene, D gene, J gene, CDR3 protein, CDR3 DNA. The D gene is left open where the match is weak. Rows give clone size only sometimes, using once, few, many, or a class for an expanded clone.

few,TRBV18,TRBD1,TRBJ1-1,CASFGRGQDLKLFF,TGTGCCAGCTTCGGGAGGGGGCAGGATCTGAAGCTTTTCTTT
-,TRBV6-6,-,TRBJ1-3,CASSYSQLDGNTIYF,TGTGCCAGCAGTTACTCGCAGCTGGATGGAAACACCATATATTTT
few,TRBV2,TRBD2,TRBJ2-7,CASSPSGGLSYEQYF,TGTGCCAGCAGTCCTAGCGGGGGGCTCTCCTACGAGCAGTACTTC
-,TRBV27,-,TRBJ2-7,CASSRLVRQESYEQYF,TGTGCCAGCAGTCGGCTTGTGAGACAGGAGTCCTACGAGCAGTACTTC
-,TRBV20-1,-,TRBJ1-5,CSAENRVASNQPQHF,TGCAGTGCAGAAAACAGGGTGGCGAGCAATCAGCCCCAGCATTTT
-,TRBV20-1,-,TRBJ1-5,CSARSPGTNMPQHF,TGCAGTGCTAGAAGCCCGGGTACTAACATGCCCCAGCATTTT
-,TRBV18,TRBD1,TRBJ2-5,CASSPPGQGRETQYF,TGTGCCAGCTCACCCCCCGGACAGGGCAGAGAGACCCAGTACTTC
few,TRBV6-2/TRBV6-3,-,TRBJ2-3,CASRQLGYRGLRGDTQYF,TGTGCCAGCAGACAACTAGGGTACAGAGGACTCCGAGGAGATACGCAGTATTTT
few,TRBV20-1,TRBD1,TRBJ2-7,CSATGGGNYEQYF,TGCAGTGCTACAGGGGGCGGAAACTACGAGCAGTACTTC
-,TRBV6-9,-,TRBJ1-6,CASSYPGSPQDSPLHF,TGTGCCAGCAGTTACCCGGGCAGCCCCCAGGATTCACCCCTCCATTTT
many,TRBV18,TRBD2,TRBJ2-1,CASSPNSGGRYNEQFF,TGTGCCAGCTCACCGAACAGCGGGGGGCGTTACAATGAGCAGTTCTTC
few,TRBV12-3/TRBV12-4,TRBD1,TRBJ2-7,CASSFTGVGYEQYF,TGTGCCAGCAGTTTCACAGGGGTTGGATACGAGCAGTACTTC
-,TRBV24-1,-,TRBJ2-1,CATSDPAGLYNEQFF,TGTGCCACCAGTGACCCAGCGGGCCTATACAATGAGCAGTTCTTC
-,TRBV4-3,TRBD1,TRBJ1-6,CASSQGQGQNSPLHF,TGCGCCAGCAGCCAGGGACAGGGCCAGAATTCACCCCTCCACTTT
many,TRBV5-4,TRBD1,TRBJ1-1,CASSRLLQGPGPEAFF,TGTGCCAGCAGCCGTCTCCTACAGGGGCCGGGCCCTGAAGCTTTCTTT
many,TRBV7-2,-,TRBJ2-7,CASSPPPLGHEQYF,TGTGCCAGCAGCCCCCCCCCCCTGGGGCACGAGCAGTACTTC
-,TRBV7-6,-,TRBJ2-5,CASSVEGTQYF,TGTGCCAGCAGCGTTGAGGGGACCCAGTACTTC
-,TRBV20-1,TRBD2,TRBJ2-1,CSGVLAGAISYNEQFF,TGCAGTGGCGTACTAGCGGGGGCCATCTCCTACAATGAGCAGTTCTTC
-,TRBV4-1,TRBD2,TRBJ2-1,CASSQIGLAKKHEQFF,TGCGCCAGCAGCCAAATAGGACTAGCTAAGAAACATGAGCAGTTCTTC
-,TRBV4-3,-,TRBJ1-1,CASSQDTVVETNTEAFF,TGCGCCAGCAGCCAAGATACTGTGGTGGAGACGAACACTGAAGCTTTCTTT
-,TRBV6-6,-,TRBJ1-2,CASSVQGGINYGYTF,TGTGCCAGCAGTGTTCAAGGCGGAATCAACTATGGCTACACCTTC
few,TRBV7-6,-,TRBJ2-7,CASSLAGTGLSGGEQYF,TGTGCCAGCAGCTTAGCGGGGACGGGACTCTCAGGAGGCGAGCAGTACTTC
many,TRBV20-1,-,TRBJ2-7,CSADHHEQYF,TGCAGTGCTGACCACCACGAGCAGTACTTC
-,TRBV28,TRBD1,TRBJ2-7,CASSPGGTGVKYF,TGTGCCAGCAGTCCCGGGGGGACAGGGGTCAAGTACTTC
few,TRBV9,-,TRBJ2-7,CASSVAPSSYEQYF,TGTGCCAGCAGCGTAGCCCCGAGCTCCTACGAGCAGTACTTC
many,TRBV10-1,-,TRBJ1-1,CASSGEGEAFF,TGCGCCAGCAGTGGGGAGGGCGAAGCTTTCTTT
many,TRBV27,-,TRBJ1-4,CASSLGQGIGKLFF,TGTGCCAGCAGTTTAGGGCAGGGTATTGGAAAACTGTTTTTT
many,TRBV28,-,TRBJ2-7,CASGFHGPGEQYF,TGTGCCAGCGGATTCCACGGTCCGGGAGAGCAGTACTTC
few,TRBV6-2/TRBV6-3,-,TRBJ1-1,CASSYPLQGLNTEAFF,TGTGCCAGCAGTTACCCCCTCCAAGGGTTGAACACTGAAGCTTTCTTT
few,TRBV6-6,-,TRBJ1-3,CASSYSIGQRNTIYF,TGTGCCAGCAGTTACTCGATAGGGCAGCGAAACACCATATATTTT
-,TRBV7-2,-,TRBJ1-5,CASSLWGGTPLGQPQHF,TGTGCCAGCAGCTTATGGGGAGGGACGCCCCTGGGGCAGCCCCAGCATTTT
-,TRBV6-2/TRBV6-3,-,TRBJ2-2,CASSYLGELFF,TGTGCCAGCAGTTATTTGGGGGAGCTGTTTTTT
many,TRBV1,-,TRBJ2-3,CTSSLASGHGDTQYF,TGCACCAGCAGCCTTGCTTCAGGCCACGGAGATACGCAGTATTTT
few,TRBV7-6,-,TRBJ2-5,CASSLPGPAETQYF,TGTGCCAGCAGCTTACCGGGCCCCGCGGAGACCCAGTACTTC
many,TRBV5-1,-,TRBJ1-4,CASSLQAMNEKLFF,TGCGCCAGCAGCTTGCAAGCTATGAATGAAAAACTGTTTTTT
few,TRBV7-7,-,TRBJ2-5,CAAGPQETQYF,TGTGCCGCGGGGCCCCAAGAGACCCAGTACTTC
-,TRBV3-1,-,TRBJ2-7,CASSQDLAGEQYF,TGTGCCAGCAGCCAAGATTTGGCTGGCGAGCAGTACTTC
many,TRBV6-6,TRBD2,TRBJ2-5,CASSWRGGQETQYF,TGTGCCAGCAGTTGGCGGGGGGGTCAAGAGACCCAGTACTTC
few,TRBV11-2,TRBD2,TRBJ2-5,CASSLSAGGGEETQYF,TGTGCCAGCAGCTTAAGTGCCGGCGGGGGGGAAGAGACCCAGTACTTC
few,TRBV19,-,TRBJ1-1,CASTPFGGKAEAFF,TGTGCCAGTACCCCTTTCGGAGGAAAGGCTGAAGCTTTCTTT
-,TRBV7-2,-,TRBJ2-7,CASRLSSEQYF,TGTGCCAGCAGACTGTCTTCCGAGCAGTACTTC
-,TRBV5-4,TRBD1,TRBJ2-7,CASSLGFGTANSYEQYF,TGTGCCAGCAGCTTGGGGTTCGGGACAGCCAACTCCTACGAGCAGTACTTC
many,TRBV5-1,-,TRBJ1-2,CASSLAGSLKDFGYTF,TGCGCCAGCAGCTTGGCCGGCTCCTTAAAAGACTTTGGCTACACCTTC
many,TRBV6-2/TRBV6-3,-,TRBJ2-5,CATGDQETQYF,TGTGCCACCGGAGACCAAGAGACCCAGTACTTC
few,TRBV7-9,-,TRBJ1-1,CASRKLQGGTEAFF,TGTGCCAGCAGGAAGTTACAGGGAGGCACTGAAGCTTTCTTT
many,TRBV6-5,TRBD1,TRBJ1-5,CASKRDRGSNQPQHF,TGTGCCAGCAAAAGGGACAGGGGCAGCAATCAGCCCCAGCATTTT
many,TRBV29-1,-,TRBJ1-2,CSVESRGGESYGYTF,TGCAGCGTTGAGTCACGTGGAGGGGAGTCCTATGGCTACACCTTC
many,TRBV4-3,TRBD2,TRBJ2-3,CASSQEMVRYAGGAPDTQYF,TGCGCCAGCAGCCAAGAAATGGTGCGATATGCCGGGGGGGCCCCAGATACGCAGTATTTT
many,TRBV6-1,-,TRBJ1-2,CASSRTANYGYTF,TGTGCCAGCAGTCGGACAGCTAACTATGGCTACACCTTC
many,TRBV7-6,-,TRBJ1-2,CASSSYSGTAFYTF,TGTGCCAGCAGCTCCTACTCCGGGACGGCTTTCTACACCTTC
-,TRBV14,-,TRBJ1-1,CASSQDGAVAFF,TGTGCCAGCAGCCAAGATGGGGCAGTAGCTTTCTTT